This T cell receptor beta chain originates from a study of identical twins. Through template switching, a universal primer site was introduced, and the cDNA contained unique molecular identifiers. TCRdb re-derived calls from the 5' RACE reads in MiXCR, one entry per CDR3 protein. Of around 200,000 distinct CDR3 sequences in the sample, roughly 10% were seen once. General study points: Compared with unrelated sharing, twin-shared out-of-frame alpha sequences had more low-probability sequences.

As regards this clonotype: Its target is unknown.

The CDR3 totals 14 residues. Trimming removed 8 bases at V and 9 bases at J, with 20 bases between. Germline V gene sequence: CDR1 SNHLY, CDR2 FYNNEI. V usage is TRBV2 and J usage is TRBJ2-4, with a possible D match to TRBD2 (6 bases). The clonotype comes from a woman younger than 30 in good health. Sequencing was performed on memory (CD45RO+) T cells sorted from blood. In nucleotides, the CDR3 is TGTGCCAGCGGGGGGACTCCGACCCTTATCATTCAGTACTTC. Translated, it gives CASGGTPTLIIQYF.